Reported below is one TCR beta chain. No antigen is known for it. Germline V gene data show CDR1 as SGHVS and CDR2 as FNYEAQ. This CDR3 has 13 residues. Trimming removed 1 base at V and 2 bases at J, with 5 bases between. The record originates from a study of cytomegalovirus exposure and HLA in healthy donors. Study-wide points: DRB1 had the most TCR associations and HLA-C the fewest, a later analysis found, with rates varying by HLA locus.

It was with 60 Vbeta and 13 Jbeta primers that the PCR ran. Only in-frame clones appear in the TCRdb table, and some are missing; sequencing was by immunoSEQ multiplex PCR. The sample shows approximately 110,000 clones, under 85% of them seen only once. This clonotype originated in a man aged 25-45 years in good health and CMV-seropositive. This chain joins TRBV7-6 and TRBJ1-2; D remains ambiguous. What was sequenced was PBMCs. This CDR3 reads CASSLGQNYGYTF. The CDR3 DNA follows: TGTGCCAGCAGCTTAGGCCAGAACTATGGCTACACCTTC.